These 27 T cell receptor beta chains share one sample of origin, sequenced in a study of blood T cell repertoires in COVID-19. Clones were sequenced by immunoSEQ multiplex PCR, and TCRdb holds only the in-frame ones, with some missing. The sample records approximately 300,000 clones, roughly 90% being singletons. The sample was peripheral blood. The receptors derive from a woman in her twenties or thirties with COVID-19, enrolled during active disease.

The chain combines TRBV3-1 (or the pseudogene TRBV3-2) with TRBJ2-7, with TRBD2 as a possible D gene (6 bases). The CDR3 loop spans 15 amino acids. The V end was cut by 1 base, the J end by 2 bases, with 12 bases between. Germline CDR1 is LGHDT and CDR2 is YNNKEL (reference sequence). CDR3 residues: CASSQAGSGTYEQYF. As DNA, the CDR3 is TGTGCCAGCAGCCAAGCGGGTAGCGGAACCTACGAGCAGTACTTC.

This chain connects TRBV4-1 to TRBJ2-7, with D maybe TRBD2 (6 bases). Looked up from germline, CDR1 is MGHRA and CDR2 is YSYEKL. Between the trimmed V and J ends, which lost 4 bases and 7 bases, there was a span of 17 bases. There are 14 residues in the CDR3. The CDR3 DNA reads TGCGCCAGCAGCCCCTTGCCTAGCGTAAGGGAGCAGTACTTC. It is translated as CASSPLPSVREQYF.

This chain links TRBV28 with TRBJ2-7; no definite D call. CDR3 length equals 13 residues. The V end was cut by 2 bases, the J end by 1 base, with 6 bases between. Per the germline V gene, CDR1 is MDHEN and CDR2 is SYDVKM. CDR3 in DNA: TGTGCCAGCAGTTTAGGGCGATCCTACGAGCAGTACTTC. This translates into CASSLGRSYEQYF.

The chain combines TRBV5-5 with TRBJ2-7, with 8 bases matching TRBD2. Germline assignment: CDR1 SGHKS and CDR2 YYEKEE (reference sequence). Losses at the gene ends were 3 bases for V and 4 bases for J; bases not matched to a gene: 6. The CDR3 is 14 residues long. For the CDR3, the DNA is TGTGCCAGCAGCTCAAGCGGGAGTACTTACGAGCAGTACTTC. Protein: CASSSSGSTYEQYF.

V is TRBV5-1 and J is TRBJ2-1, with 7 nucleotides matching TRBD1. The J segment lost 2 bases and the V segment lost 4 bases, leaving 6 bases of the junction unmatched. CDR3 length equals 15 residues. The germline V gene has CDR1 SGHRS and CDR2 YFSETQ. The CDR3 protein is CASSATGDPYNEQFF. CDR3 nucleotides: TGCGCCAGCAGCGCTACAGGGGACCCCTACAATGAGCAGTTCTTC.

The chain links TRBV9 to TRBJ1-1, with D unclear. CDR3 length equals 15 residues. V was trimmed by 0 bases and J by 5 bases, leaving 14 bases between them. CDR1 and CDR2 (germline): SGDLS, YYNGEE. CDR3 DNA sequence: TGTGCCAGCAGCGTAGCGGTGTCTGCTAGGACTGAAGCTTTCTTT. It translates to CASSVAVSARTEAFF.

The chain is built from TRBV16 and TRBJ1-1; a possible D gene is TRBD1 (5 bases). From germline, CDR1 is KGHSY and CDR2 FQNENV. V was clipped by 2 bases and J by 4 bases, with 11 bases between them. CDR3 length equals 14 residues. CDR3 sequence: CASSQMGGATEAFF. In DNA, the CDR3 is TGTGCCAGCAGCCAAATGGGAGGGGCCACTGAAGCTTTCTTT.

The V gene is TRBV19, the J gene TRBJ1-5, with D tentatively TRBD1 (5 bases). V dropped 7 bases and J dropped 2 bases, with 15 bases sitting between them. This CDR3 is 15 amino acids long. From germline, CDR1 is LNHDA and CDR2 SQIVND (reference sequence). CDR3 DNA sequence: TGTGCCAGTATGAAGGGGTGGGGCGGCAATCAGCCCCAGCATTTT. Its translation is CASMKGWGGNQPQHF. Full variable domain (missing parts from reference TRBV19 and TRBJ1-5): DGGITQSPKYLFRKEGQNVTLSCEQNLNHDAMYWYRQDPGQGLRLIYYSQIVNDFQKGDIAEGYSVSREKKESFPLTVTSAQKNPTAFYLCASMKGWGGNQPQHFGDGTRLSIL.

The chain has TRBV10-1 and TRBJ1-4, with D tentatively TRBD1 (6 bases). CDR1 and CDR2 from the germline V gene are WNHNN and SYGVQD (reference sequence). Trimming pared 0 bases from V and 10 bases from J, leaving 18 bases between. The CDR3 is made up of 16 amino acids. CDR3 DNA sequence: TGCGCCAGCAGTGAGTCGATGGGGACACCCATTGGAAAACTGTTTTTT. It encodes CASSESMGTPIGKLFF.

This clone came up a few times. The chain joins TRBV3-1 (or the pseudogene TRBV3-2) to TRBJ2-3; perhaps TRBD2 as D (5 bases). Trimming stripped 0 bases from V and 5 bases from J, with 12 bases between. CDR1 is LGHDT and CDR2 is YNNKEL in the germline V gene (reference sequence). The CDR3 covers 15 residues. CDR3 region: CASSQDREGLDTQYF. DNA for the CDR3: TGTGCCAGCAGCCAAGACCGGGAAGGGTTAGATACGCAGTATTTT.

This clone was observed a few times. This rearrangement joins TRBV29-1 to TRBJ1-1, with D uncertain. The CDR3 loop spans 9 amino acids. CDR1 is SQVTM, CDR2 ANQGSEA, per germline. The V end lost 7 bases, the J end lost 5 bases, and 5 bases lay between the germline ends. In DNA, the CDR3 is TGCAGCGCGTCTACTGAAGCTTTCTTT. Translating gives CSASTEAFF. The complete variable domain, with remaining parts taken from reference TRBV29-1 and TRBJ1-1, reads SAVISQKPSRDICQRGTSLTIQCQVDSQVTMMFWYRQQPGQSLTLIATANQGSEATYESGFVIDKFPISRPNLTFSTLTVSNMSPEDSSIYLCSASTEAFFGQGTRLTVV.

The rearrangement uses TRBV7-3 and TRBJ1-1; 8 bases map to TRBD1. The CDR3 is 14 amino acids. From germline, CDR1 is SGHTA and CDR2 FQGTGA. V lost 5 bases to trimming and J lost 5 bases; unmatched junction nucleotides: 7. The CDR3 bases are TGTGCCAGCAGCCCCGGACAGGGTGGGACTGAAGCTTTCTTT. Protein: CASSPGQGGTEAFF. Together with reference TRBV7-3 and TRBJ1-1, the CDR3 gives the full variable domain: GAGVSQTPSNKVTEKGKYVELRCDPISGHTALYWYRQSLGQGPEFLIYFQGTGAADDSGLPNDRFFAVRPEGSVSTLKIQRTERGDSAVYLCASSPGQGGTEAFFGQGTRLTVV.

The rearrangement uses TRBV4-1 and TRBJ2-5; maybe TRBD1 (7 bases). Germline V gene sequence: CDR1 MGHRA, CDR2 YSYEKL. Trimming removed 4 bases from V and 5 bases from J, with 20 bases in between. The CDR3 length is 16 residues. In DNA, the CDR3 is TGCGCCAGCAGCCTCTCAACTCAGGGGGGTCTGGAGACCCAGTACTTC. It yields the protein CASSLSTQGGLETQYF.

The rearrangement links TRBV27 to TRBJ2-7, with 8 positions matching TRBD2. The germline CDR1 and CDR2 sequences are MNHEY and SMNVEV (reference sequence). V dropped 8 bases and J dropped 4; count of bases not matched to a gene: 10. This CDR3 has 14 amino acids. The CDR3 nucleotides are TGTGCCAGCCCGACGGGCGGGAGGTTATACGAGCAGTACTTC. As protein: CASPTGGRLYEQYF.

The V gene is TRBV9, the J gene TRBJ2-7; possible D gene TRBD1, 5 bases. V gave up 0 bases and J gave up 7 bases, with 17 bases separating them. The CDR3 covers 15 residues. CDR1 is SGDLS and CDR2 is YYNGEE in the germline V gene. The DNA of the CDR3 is TGTGCCAGCAGCGTAGAAGGGGCCCTGTCTGGAGAGCAGTACTTC. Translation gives CASSVEGALSGEQYF.

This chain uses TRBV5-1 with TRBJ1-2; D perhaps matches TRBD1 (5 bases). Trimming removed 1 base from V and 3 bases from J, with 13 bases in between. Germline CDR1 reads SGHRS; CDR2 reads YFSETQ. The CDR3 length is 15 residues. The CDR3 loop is CASSLRGGSDYGYTF. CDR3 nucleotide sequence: TGCGCCAGCAGCTTGAGGGGAGGATCGGACTATGGCTACACCTTC.

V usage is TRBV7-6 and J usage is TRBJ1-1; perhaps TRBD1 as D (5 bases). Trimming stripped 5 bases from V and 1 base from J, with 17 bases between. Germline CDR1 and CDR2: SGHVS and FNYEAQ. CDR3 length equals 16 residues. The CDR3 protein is CASSTTPGSGNTEAFF. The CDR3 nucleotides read TGTGCCAGCAGCACGACCCCAGGGTCCGGGAACACTGAAGCTTTCTTT.

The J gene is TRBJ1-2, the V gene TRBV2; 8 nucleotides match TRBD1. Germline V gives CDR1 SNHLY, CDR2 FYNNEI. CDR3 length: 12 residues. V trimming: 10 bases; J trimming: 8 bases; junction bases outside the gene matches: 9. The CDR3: CATEQGERGYTF. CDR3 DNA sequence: TGTGCCACAGAACAGGGGGAGAGGGGCTACACCTTC.

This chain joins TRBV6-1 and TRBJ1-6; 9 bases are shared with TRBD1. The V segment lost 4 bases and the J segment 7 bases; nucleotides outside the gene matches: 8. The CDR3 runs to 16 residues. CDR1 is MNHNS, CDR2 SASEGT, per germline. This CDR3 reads CASSAYGQGWNSPLHF. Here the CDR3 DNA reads TGTGCCAGCAGTGCGTATGGACAGGGGTGGAATTCACCCCTCCACTTT.

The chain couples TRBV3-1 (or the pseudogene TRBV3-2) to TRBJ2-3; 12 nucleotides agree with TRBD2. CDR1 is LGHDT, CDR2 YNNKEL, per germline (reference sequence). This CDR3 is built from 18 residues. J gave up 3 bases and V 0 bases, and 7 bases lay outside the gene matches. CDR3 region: CASSQDRGLAGQTDTQYF. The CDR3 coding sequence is TGTGCCAGCAGCCAAGATCGGGGACTAGCGGGCCAAACAGATACGCAGTATTTT.

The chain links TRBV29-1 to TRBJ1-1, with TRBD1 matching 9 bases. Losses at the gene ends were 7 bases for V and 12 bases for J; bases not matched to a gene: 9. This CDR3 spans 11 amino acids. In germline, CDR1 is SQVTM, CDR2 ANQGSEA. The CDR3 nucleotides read TGCAGCGCAAGGGACAGGGAGGTAACTTTCTTT. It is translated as CSARDREVTFF.

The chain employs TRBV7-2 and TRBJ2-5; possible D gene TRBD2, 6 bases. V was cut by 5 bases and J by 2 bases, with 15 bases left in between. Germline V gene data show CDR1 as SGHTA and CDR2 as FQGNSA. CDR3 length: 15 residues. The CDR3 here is CASSTQTRVQETQYF. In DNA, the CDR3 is TGTGCCAGCAGCACCCAGACTAGGGTACAAGAGACCCAGTACTTC. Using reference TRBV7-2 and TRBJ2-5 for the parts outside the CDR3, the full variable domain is GAGVSQSPSNKVTEKGKDVELRCDPISGHTALYWYRQSLGQGLEFLIYFQGNSAPDKSGLPSDRFSAERTGGSVSTLTIQRTQQEDSAVYLCASSTQTRVQETQYFGPGTRLLVL.

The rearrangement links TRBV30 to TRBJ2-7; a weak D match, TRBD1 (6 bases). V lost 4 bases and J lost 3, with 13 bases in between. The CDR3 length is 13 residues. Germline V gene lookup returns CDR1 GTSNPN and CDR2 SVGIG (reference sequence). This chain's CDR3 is CAWTPIGGYEQYF. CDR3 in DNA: TGTGCCTGGACTCCCATAGGGGGCTACGAGCAGTACTTC.

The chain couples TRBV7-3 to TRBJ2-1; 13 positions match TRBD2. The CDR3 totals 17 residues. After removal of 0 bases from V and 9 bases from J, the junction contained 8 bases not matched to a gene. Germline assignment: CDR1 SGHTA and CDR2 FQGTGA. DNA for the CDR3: TGTGCCAGCAGCTTAACGGGGACTAGCGGGATAAATAGTGAGCAGTTCTTC. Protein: CASSLTGTSGINSEQFF.

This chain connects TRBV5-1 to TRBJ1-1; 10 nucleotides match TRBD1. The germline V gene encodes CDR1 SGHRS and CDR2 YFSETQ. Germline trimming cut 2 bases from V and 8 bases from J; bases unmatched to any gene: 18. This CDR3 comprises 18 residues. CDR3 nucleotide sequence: TGCGCCAGCAGCTTCCAGGAGACCGGGACAGGGGTCCTTGGGGAAGCTTTCTTT. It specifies CASSFQETGTGVLGEAFF.

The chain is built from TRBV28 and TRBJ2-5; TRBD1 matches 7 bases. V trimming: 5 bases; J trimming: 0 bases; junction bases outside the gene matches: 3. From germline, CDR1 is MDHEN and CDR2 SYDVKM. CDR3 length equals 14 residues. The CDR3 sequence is CASSPDRNQETQYF. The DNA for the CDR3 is TGTGCCAGCAGTCCGGACAGGAACCAAGAGACCCAGTACTTC.

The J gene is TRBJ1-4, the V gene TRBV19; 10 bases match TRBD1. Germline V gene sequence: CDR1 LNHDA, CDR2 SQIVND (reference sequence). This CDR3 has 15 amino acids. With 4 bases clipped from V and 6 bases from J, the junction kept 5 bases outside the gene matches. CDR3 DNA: TGTGCCAGTAGTACCCCCGGGACAGGGGATGAAAAACTGTTTTTT. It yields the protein CASSTPGTGDEKLFF.